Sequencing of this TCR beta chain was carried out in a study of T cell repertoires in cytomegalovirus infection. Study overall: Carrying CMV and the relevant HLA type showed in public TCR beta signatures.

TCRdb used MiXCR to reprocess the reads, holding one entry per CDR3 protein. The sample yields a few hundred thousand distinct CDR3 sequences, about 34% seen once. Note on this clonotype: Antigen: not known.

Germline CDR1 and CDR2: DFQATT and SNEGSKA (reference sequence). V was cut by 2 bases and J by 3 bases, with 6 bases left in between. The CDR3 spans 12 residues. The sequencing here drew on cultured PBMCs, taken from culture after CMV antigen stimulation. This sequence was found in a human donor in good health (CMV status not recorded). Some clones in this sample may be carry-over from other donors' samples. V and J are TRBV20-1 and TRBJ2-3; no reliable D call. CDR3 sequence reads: CSARFLTDTQYF. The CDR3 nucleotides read TGCAGTGCTAGATTCCTTACAGATACGCAGTATTTT.